This passage covers 17 T cell receptor beta chains from one sample sequenced in a study of T cell clonality in common variable immunodeficiency. The repertoire was sequenced with immunoSEQ multiplex PCR; TCRdb's copy has only in-frame clones and lacks some. Captured here are approximately 30,000 clones, none seen once; the top ten comprise under 4.5%. What was sequenced was peripheral blood mononuclear cells. These receptors were collected from a person between 18 and 70 years old in good health.

On this clone: The read ends 3 residues shy of where the CDR3 ends; the end is completed using the germline J gene. The genes are TRBV19 and TRBJ1-2; D not resolved. Germline CDR1 LNHDA, CDR2 SQIVND (reference sequence). The CDR3 extends over 15 amino acids. CDR3 in amino acids: CASTPLAGGGNDYTF. The DNA read from the CDR3 is TGTGCCAGTACCCCACTAGCGGGAGGCGGGAATGAC.

This clone is labeled medium-sized. From the germline J gene comes the end of the CDR3, since the read stops 3 residues before it. V gene TRBV6-1 combines with J gene TRBJ1-4, with D unclear. Trimming removed 0 bases at V and 4 bases at J, with 12 bases between. Per germline, CDR1 MNHNS and CDR2 SASEGT. The CDR3 length is 16 residues. CDR3 sequence: CASSEAGWLNNEKLFF. The CDR3 DNA, read in part, is TGTGCCAGCAGTGAAGCTGGCTGGCTCAATAATGAAAAA.

In this sample, this clone turned up many times. The read ends 3 residues shy of where the CDR3 ends; the end is completed using the germline J gene. This chain connects TRBV20-1 to TRBJ2-1; D gene unclear. V shed 5 bases and J shed 5 bases, with 16 bases lying between them. Germline V lookup: CDR1 DFQATT, CDR2 SNEGSKA (reference sequence). This CDR3 spans 14 amino acids. The CDR3 loop reads CSAARKRANNEQFF. The CDR3 bases that were read are TGCAGTGCTGCCCGGAAAAGGGCAAACAATGAG.

The table lists this clone with many counts. The read ends 3 residues before the CDR3 terminus; that terminus is restored from the germline J gene. This rearrangement joins TRBV5-1 to TRBJ2-3, with 8 nucleotides matching TRBD2. The germline V gene has CDR1 SGHRS and CDR2 YFSETQ. CDR3 length: 14 residues. V trimming: 5 bases; J trimming: 3 bases; junction bases outside the gene matches: 5. The sequenced part of the CDR3 DNA is TGCGCCAGCAGTCGGGAGGGGGTGACAGATACG. This gives the protein CASSREGVTDT. In full, the CDR3 is CASSREGVTDTQYF.

This clone was observed at least ten times. The missing CDR3 end, 3 residues past where the read stops, is filled in from the germline J gene. The chain employs TRBV7-2 and TRBJ1-1, with D hard to call. In germline, CDR1 is SGHTA, CDR2 FQGNSA. The V and J ends lost 3 bases and 7 bases respectively, with 12 bases between them. CDR3 length equals 13 residues. The sequenced CDR3 bases are TGTGCCAGCAGCTTCCTTAAGGGCTTTGAA. Translated, it gives CASSFLKGFE. The whole CDR3 is CASSFLKGFEAFF.

This clone was seen repeatedly, ten times or more. With the read ending 3 residues before the CDR3 end, the germline J gene is used to fill in that end. The chain uses TRBV7-9 and TRBJ2-7, with 9 bases aligning to TRBD1. Germline CDR1 and CDR2: SEHNR and FQNEAQ (reference sequence). This CDR3 contains 14 residues. Trimming cost V 3 bases and J 5 bases; bases outside gene matches: 5. The covered CDR3 bases are TGTGCCAGCAGCTTTTGGGACAGGGCCCACGAG. Translation gives CASSFWDRAHE. The whole CDR3 protein reads CASSFWDRAHEQYF. The variable domain in full, with the rest retrieved from reference TRBV7-9 and TRBJ2-7, is DTGVSQNPRHKITKRGQNVTFRCDPISEHNRLYWYRQTLGQGPEFLTYFQNEAQLEKSRLLSDRFSAERPKGSFSTLEIQRTEQGDSAMYLCASSFWDRAHEQYFGPGTRLTVT.

This clone appeared many times. The sequence runs out 3 residues before the end of the CDR3; the remainder is reconstructed from the germline J gene. The chain uses TRBV7-8 and TRBJ2-3, with D perhaps assigned TRBD1 or TRBD2 (5 bases each). CDR3 length: 15 residues. Germline CDR1 and CDR2: SGHVS and FQNEAQ. The CDR3: CASSLRQGAGETQYF. The part of the CDR3 DNA that was read is TGTGCCAGCAGCTTACGGCAGGGAGCCGGAGAGACG.

This clone was found many times. The read terminates 3 residues before the CDR3 end, so the remaining end is supplied by the germline J gene. The chain joins TRBV19 to TRBJ2-3; D is undetermined. This CDR3 region has 17 residues. V gave up 0 bases and J gave up 2 bases, with 15 bases separating them. Germline V lookup: CDR1 LNHDA, CDR2 SQIVND (reference sequence). CDR3 DNA, as far as it was read: TGTGCCAGTAGTATAGACCCCCTGGGCCACAACACAGATACG. Its protein product is CASSIDPLGHNTDT. The entire CDR3 protein reads CASSIDPLGHNTDTQYF.

This clone was observed at least ten times. The read ends 3 residues shy of where the CDR3 ends; the end is completed using the germline J gene. The V call is TRBV18, the J call TRBJ1-1; 7 bases fit TRBD1. V shed 3 bases and J 7 bases; nucleotides not matched to a gene: 5. This CDR3 contains 13 residues. CDR1 and CDR2 from the germline V gene are KGHSH and LQKENI. The covered CDR3 bases are TGTGCCAGCTCACCTGAACGACAGGGTGAA. Protein: CASSPERQGE. The CDR3 in full is CASSPERQGEAFF.

This clone appeared many times. From the germline J gene comes the end of the CDR3, since the read stops 3 residues before it. The gene calls are TRBV29-1 and TRBJ2-2; tentatively, D is TRBD2 (6 bases). This CDR3 comprises 13 residues. Germline V gene data show CDR1 as SQVTM and CDR2 as ANQGSEA. The ends were cut back, 6 bases at V and 1 base at J, with 9 bases in the middle. The covered CDR3 bases are TGCAGCGTCGGGGGTGGGAACACCGGGGAG. Protein: CSVGGGNTGE. The full CDR3 sequence reads CSVGGGNTGELFF.

At least ten counts were recorded for this clone. The read ends 3 residues shy of where the CDR3 ends; the end is completed using the germline J gene. The chain recombines TRBV29-1 with TRBJ2-3; 12 bases align to TRBD2. The CDR3 is 14 residues long. Germline V gene sequence: CDR1 SQVTM, CDR2 ANQGSEA. V shed 5 bases and J 2 bases; nucleotides not matched to a gene: 2. CDR3 sequence: CSVRTSGATDTQYF. CDR3 DNA (partial): TGCAGCGTTAGGACTAGCGGGGCCACAGATACG.

The sample holds a few counts of this clone. The read is 3 residues too short to cover the CDR3 end, so that end is filled in from the germline J gene. V is TRBV7-3 and J is TRBJ1-2; TRBD1 aligns across 8 bases. This CDR3 region has 15 residues. Germline CDR1 is SGHTA and CDR2 is FQGTGA. CDR3 bases read: TGTGCCAGCAGCTCGACAGGGGTTGGGACAGATACC. Translated: CASSSTGVGTDT. The whole CDR3 protein is CASSSTGVGTDTYTF.

This clone was recorded many times. Sequencing ends 3 residues short of the CDR3 end; the germline J gene provides the rest. The rearrangement uses TRBV18 and TRBJ2-1, with D maybe TRBD1 (5 bases). The germline V gene has CDR1 KGHSH and CDR2 LQKENI. Trimming pared 2 bases from V and 4 bases from J, leaving 9 bases between. This CDR3 contains 14 residues. Incomplete CDR3 DNA: TGTGCCAGCTCACCAGGGGCCCGTTACAATGAG. Amino acids: CASSPGARYNE. The entire CDR3 sequence reads CASSPGARYNEQFF.

In its sample, this clone was seen many times. The read ends 3 residues before the CDR3 terminus; that terminus is restored from the germline J gene. J is TRBJ2-1 and V is TRBV30, with 11 bases aligning to TRBD2. The CDR3 is 16 amino acids. Germline loops: CDR1 GTSNPN, CDR2 SVGIG (reference sequence). V shed 1 base and J 4 bases; nucleotides not matched to a gene: 6. CDR3 DNA, as far as it was read: TGTGCCTGGAGTGACCCAGGACTAGCGGGTTACAATGAG. It encodes CAWSDPGLAGYNE. The entire CDR3 sequence reads CAWSDPGLAGYNEQFF.

In its sample, this clone was seen many times. The read falls 3 residues short of the CDR3 end, and the missing part is taken from the germline J gene. The chain has TRBV15 and TRBJ2-1, with TRBD2 as a possible D gene (6 bases). Germline V gene sequence: CDR1 LNHNV, CDR2 YYDKDF (reference sequence). This CDR3 contains 17 residues. V was cut by 4 bases and J by 3 bases, with 19 bases left in between. The sequenced CDR3 bases are TGTGCCACCAGCAACCAACCGTGGGGACTCAGCTACAATGAG. Its protein is CATSNQPWGLSYNE. The full CDR3 sequence reads CATSNQPWGLSYNEQFF.

The CDR3: CASSFRVGNQPQYF. The sequenced part of the CDR3 DNA is TGTGCCAGCAGTTTCAGGGTTGGCAATCAGCCG. The V call is TRBV2, the J call TRBJ2-3, with D possibly being TRBD1 (5 bases). The CDR3 goes on 3 residues after the read ends, and that part is filled in from the germline J gene. The V gene's germline CDR1 is SNHLY and CDR2 FYNNEI. The CDR3 runs to 14 residues.

In its sample, this clone was seen many times. The DNA read from the CDR3 is TGCAGTGCGACGGCTAGCGGGACAGATACG. Amino acids: CSATASGTDT. The whole CDR3 reads CSATASGTDTQYF. The V call is TRBV20-1, the J call TRBJ2-3; TRBD2 matches at 8 bases. The read gets to within 3 residues of the CDR3 end, and the germline J gene fills in the rest. Germline lookup yields CDR1 DFQATT and CDR2 SNEGSKA (reference sequence). The CDR3 is 13 amino acids. The ends lost 6 bases at V and 3 bases at J; junction bases unmatched: 5.